Sequencing of this T cell receptor beta chain was carried out in a study of T cell responses to AZD1222 COVID-19 vaccine. The method was immunoSEQ multiplex PCR; TCRdb's version includes in-frame clones alone and lacks a portion of them. The sample carries 150,000 to 170,000 clones, about 90% recorded once. Study-wide results and caveats: Baseline seropositivity occurred in only six AZD1222 recipients. Spike-specific TCR breadth rose after two AZD1222 doses, and depth rose as well. Most donors were white British and more were female, and clonal diversity was possibly underestimated.

The CDR3 extends over 13 amino acids. The ends lost 2 bases at V and 5 bases at J; junction bases unmatched: 3. Germline loops: CDR1 SGHRS, CDR2 YFSETQ. With respect to this clone: Its antigen is currently unknown.

The sample here was peripheral blood, taken on day 0 of MenACWY control vaccination. This TCR was sampled from an adult in good health. The rearrangement uses TRBV5-1 and TRBJ1-1, with 7 bases that match TRBD1. CDR3 residues: CASSLTGVTEAFF. DNA of the CDR3: TGCGCCAGCAGCTTAACAGGGGTGACTGAAGCTTTCTTT.